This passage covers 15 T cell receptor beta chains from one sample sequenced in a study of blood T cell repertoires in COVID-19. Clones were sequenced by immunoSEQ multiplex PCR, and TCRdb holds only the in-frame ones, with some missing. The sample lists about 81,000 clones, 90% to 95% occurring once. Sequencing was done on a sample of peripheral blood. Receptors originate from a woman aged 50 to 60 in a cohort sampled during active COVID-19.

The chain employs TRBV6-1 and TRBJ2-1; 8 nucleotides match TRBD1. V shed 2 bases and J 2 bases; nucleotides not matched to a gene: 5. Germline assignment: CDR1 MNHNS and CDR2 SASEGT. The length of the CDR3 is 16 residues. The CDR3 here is CASSEQGAPPYNEQFF. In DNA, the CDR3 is TGTGCCAGCAGTGAACAGGGGGCGCCCCCCTACAATGAGCAGTTCTTC.

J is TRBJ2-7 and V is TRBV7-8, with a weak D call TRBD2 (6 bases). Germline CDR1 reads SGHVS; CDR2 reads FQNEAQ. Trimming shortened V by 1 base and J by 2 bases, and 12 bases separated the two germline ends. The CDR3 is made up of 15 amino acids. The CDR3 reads CASSLGAGQTYEQYF. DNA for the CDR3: TGTGCCAGCAGCTTAGGAGCGGGCCAGACCTACGAGCAGTACTTC.

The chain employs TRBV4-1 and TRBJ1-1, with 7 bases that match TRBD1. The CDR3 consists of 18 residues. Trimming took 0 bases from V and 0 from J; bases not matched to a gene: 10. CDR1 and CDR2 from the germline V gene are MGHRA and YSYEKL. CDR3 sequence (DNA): TGCGCCAGCAGCCAAGATCGGGGGGGGACAGTTGTGAACACTGAAGCTTTCTTT. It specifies CASSQDRGGTVVNTEAFF.

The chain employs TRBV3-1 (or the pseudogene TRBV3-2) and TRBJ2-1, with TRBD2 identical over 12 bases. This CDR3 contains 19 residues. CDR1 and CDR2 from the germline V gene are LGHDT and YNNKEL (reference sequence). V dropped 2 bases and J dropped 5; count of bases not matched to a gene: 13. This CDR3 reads CASSQKLAGGPSLHNEQFF. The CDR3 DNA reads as TGTGCCAGCAGCCAAAAGCTAGCGGGAGGGCCCTCCCTACACAATGAGCAGTTCTTC.

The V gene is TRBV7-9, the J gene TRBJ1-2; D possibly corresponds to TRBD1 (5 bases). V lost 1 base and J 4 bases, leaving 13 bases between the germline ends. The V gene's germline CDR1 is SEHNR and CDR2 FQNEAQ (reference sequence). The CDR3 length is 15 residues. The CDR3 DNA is TGTGCCAGCAGCTTAGGGACATATGGTGGCTATGGCTACACCTTC. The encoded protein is CASSLGTYGGYGYTF.

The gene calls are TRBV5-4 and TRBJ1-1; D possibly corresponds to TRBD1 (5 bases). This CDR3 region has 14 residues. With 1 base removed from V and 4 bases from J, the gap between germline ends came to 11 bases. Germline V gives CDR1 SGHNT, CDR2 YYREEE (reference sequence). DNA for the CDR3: TGTGCCAGCAGCTTGCGCGGCGGGACCACTGAAGCTTTCTTT. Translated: CASSLRGGTTEAFF.

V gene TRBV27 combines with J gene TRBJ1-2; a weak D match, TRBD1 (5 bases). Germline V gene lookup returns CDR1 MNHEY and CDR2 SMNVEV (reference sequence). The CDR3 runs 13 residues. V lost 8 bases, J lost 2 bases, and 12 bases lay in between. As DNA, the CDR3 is TGTGCCAGCGCTGGGGGGGGGAACTATGGCTACACCTTC. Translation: CASAGGGNYGYTF.

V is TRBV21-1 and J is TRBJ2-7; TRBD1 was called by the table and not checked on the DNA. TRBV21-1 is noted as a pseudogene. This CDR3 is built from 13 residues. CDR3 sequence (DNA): TGTGCCAGCTTGGACAGGGGGCCCTACGAGCAGTACTTC. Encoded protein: CASLDRGPYEQYF.

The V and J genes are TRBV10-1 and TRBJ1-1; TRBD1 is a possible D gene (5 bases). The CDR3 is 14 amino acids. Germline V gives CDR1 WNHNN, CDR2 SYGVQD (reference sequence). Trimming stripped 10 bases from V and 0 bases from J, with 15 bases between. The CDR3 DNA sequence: TGCGCCATAGGGGTGAATACCTTGAACACTGAAGCTTTCTTT. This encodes CAIGVNTLNTEAFF.

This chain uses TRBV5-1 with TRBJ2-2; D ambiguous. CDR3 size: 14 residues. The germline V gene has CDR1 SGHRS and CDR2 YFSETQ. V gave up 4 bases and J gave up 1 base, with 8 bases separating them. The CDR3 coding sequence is TGCGCCAGCAGCCCCACACGGAACACCGGGGAGCTGTTTTTT. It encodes CASSPTRNTGELFF.

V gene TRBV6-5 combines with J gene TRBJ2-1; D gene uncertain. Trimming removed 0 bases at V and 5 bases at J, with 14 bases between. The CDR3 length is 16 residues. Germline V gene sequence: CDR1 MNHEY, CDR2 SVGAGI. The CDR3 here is CASSYSMRASNNEQFF. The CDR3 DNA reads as TGTGCCAGCAGTTACTCGATGCGAGCTTCAAACAATGAGCAGTTCTTC.

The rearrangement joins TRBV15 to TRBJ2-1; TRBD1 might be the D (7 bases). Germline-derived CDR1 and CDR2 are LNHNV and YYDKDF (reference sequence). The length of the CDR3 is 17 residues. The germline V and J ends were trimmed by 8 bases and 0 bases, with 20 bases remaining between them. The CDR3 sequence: CATSSRRDSDSYNEQFF. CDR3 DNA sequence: TGTGCCACCTCCTCTAGGAGGGACAGCGACTCCTACAATGAGCAGTTCTTC.

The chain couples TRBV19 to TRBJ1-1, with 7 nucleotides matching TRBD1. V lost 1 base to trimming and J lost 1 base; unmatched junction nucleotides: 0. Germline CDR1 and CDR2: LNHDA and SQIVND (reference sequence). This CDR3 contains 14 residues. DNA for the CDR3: TGTGCCAGTAGTATAGGACAGGGGAACACTGAAGCTTTCTTT. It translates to CASSIGQGNTEAFF.

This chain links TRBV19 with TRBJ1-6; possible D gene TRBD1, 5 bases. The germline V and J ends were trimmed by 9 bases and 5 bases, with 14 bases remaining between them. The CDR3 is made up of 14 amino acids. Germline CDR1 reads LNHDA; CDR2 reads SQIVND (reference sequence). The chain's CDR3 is CASLQGQNNSPLHF. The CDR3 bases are TGTGCCAGCCTCCAAGGACAAAATAATTCACCCCTCCACTTT.

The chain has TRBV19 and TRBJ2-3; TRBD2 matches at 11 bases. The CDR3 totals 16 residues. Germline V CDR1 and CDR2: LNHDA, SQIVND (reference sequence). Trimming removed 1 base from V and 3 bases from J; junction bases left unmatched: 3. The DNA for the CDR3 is TGTGCCAGTAGTATAGGGACTAGCGGGCTGACAGATACGCAGTATTTT. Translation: CASSIGTSGLTDTQYF.